The clone carrying this T cell receptor beta chain was counted a few times. Its target is unknown. TCRdb reprocessed the reads with MiXCR, giving one entry per CDR3 protein. The sample contains about 150,000 distinct CDR3 sequences, 32% of which appear only once. The germline CDR1 and CDR2 sequences are SGHVT and SQSDAQ. V was pared by 5 bases and J by 4 bases, with 5 bases of the junction left unmatched. The CDR3 consists of 14 residues. This sample is part of a study of T cell repertoires in cytomegalovirus infection. Study in general: CMV epitopes that were recently identified and HLA-C-restricted were used alongside well-studied HLA-B-restricted ones. Public TCR beta signatures were indicative of both CMV infection and a matching HLA type. Study-level results: Predominance within the ex vivo response was attributable to HLA-C-restricted CMV-specific TCR beta clonotypes. The study identified carriers of CMV plus the relevant HLA from cumulative public TCR beta family frequency.

The material sequenced was CD8+ T cells from cultured PBMCs, taken from culture after CMV antigen stimulation. This sequence was found in a human donor in good health (CMV status not recorded). Some clones in this sample may be carry-over from other donors' samples. The chain carries TRBV7-4 and TRBJ2-5; 9 bases line up with TRBD1. CDR3 coding DNA: TGTGCCAGCAGCCCAGAGACAGGGGGAGAGACCCAGTACTTC. Its translation is CASSPETGGETQYF.